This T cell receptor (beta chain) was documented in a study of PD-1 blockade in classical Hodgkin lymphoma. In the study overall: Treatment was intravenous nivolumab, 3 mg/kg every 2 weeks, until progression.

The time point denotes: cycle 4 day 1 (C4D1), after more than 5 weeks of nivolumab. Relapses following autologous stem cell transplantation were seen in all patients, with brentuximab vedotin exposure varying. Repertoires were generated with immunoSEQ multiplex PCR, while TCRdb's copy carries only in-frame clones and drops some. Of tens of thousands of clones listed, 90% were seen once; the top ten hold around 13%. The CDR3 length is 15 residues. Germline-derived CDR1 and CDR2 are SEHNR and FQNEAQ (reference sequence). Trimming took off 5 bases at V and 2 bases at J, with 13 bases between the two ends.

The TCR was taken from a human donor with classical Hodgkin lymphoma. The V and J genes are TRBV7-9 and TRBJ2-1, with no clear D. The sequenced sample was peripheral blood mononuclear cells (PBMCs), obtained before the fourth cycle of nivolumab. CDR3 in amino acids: CASSRPSSPYNEQFF. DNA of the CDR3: TGTGCCAGCAGCCGACCGAGCAGTCCCTACAATGAGCAGTTCTTC.